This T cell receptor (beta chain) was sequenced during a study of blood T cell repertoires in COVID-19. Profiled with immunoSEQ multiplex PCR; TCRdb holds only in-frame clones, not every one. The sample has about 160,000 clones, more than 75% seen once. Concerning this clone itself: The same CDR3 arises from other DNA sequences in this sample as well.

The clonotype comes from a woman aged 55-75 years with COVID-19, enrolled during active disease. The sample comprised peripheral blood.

CDR3 in amino acids: CASSVGRNTEAFF. CDR3 bases: TGTGCCAGCAGCGTAGGCAGGAACACTGAAGCTTTCTTT. The chain combines TRBV9 with TRBJ1-1; no definite D call. The CDR3 spans 13 residues. V dropped 0 bases and J dropped 1 base, with 4 bases sitting between them. Germline loops: CDR1 SGDLS, CDR2 YYNGEE. The variable domain in full, completed from reference TRBV9 and TRBJ1-1, reads DSGVTQTPKHLITATGQRVTLRCSPRSGDLSVYWYQQSLDQGLQFLIQYYNGEERAKGNILERFSAQQFPDLHSELNLSSLELGDSALYFCASSVGRNTEAFFGQGTRLTVV.